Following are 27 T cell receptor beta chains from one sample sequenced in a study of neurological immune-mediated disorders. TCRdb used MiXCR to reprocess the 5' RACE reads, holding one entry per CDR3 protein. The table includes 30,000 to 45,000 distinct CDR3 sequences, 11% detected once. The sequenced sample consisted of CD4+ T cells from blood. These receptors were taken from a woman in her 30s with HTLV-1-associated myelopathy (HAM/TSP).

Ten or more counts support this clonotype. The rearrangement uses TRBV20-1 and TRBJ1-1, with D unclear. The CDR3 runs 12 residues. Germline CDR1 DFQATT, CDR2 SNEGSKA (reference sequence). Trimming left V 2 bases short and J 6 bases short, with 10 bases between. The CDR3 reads CSARRVGPEAFF. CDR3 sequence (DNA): TGCAGTGCTAGAAGGGTAGGGCCTGAAGCTTTCTTT.

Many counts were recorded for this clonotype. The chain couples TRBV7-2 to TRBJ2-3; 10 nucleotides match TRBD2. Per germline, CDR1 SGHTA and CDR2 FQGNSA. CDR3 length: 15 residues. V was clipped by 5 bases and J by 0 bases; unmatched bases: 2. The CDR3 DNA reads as TGTGCCAGCAGCATTAGCGGGGGGAGCACAGATACGCAGTATTTT. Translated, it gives CASSISGGSTDTQYF.

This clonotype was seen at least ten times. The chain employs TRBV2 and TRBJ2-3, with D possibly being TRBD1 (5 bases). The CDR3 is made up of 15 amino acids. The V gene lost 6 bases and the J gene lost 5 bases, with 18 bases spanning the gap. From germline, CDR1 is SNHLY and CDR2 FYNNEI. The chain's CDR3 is CASRAGHASLDTQYF. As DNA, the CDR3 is TGTGCCAGCAGAGCCGGACACGCCTCTTTAGATACGCAGTATTTT.

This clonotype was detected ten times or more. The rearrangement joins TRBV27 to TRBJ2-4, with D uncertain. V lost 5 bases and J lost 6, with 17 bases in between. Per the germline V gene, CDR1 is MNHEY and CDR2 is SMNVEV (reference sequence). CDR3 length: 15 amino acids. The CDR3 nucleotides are TGTGCCAGCAGTGGTTCCTGGGGTTTGGCAAACATTCAGTACTTC. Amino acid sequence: CASSGSWGLANIQYF.

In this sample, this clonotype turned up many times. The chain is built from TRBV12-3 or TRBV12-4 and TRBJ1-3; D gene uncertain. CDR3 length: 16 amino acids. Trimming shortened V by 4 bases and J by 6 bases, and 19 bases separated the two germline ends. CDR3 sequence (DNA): TGTGCCAGCAGTTCCTCCCGGGCTCCTTCTTTAAACACCATATATTTT. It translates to CASSSSRAPSLNTIYF.

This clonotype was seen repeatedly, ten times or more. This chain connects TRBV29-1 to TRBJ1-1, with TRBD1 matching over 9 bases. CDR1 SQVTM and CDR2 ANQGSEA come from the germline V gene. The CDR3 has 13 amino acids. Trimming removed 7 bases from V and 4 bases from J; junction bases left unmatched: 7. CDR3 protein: CSGGTGMGTEAFF. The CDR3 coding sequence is TGCAGCGGTGGGACAGGGATGGGCACTGAAGCTTTCTTT.

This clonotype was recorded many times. The CDR3 here is CASSTQGSGELFF. The CDR3 DNA sequence: TGTGCCAGCAGTACACAGGGTTCCGGGGAGCTGTTTTTT. The chain combines TRBV6-6 with TRBJ2-2; weak D call: TRBD1 (6 bases). The CDR3 runs 13 residues. Germline V gene lookup returns CDR1 MNHNY and CDR2 SVGAGI (reference sequence). Trimming removed 5 bases from V and 6 bases from J, with 10 bases in between.

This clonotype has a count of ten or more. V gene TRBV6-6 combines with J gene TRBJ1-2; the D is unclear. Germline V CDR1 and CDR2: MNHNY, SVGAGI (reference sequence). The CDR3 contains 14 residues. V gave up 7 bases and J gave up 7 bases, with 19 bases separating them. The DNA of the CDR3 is TGTGCCAGCACCCACAACACCGGCCGAGCTGGCTACACCTTC. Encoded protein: CASTHNTGRAGYTF.

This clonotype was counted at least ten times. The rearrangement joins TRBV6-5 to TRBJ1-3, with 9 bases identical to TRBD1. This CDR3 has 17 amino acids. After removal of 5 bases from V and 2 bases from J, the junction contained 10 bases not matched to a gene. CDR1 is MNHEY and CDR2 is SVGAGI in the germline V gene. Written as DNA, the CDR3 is TGTGCCAGCAGTCGCGGGACAGGGCCCACTCCTGGAAACACCATATATTTT. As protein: CASSRGTGPTPGNTIYF.

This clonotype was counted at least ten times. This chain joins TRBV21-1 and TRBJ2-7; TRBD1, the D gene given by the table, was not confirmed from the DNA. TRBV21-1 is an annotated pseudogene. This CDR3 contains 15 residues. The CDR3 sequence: CASSRTGAESYEQYF. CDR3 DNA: TGTGCCAGCAGCAGGACAGGGGCGGAATCGTACGAGCAGTACTTC.

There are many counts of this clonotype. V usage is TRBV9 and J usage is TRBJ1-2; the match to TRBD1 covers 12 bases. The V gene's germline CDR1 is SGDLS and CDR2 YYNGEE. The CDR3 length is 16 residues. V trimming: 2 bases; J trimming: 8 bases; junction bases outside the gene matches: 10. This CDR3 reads CASSVNTGQGATGYTF. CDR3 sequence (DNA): TGTGCCAGCAGCGTGAACACGGGACAGGGGGCGACGGGCTACACCTTC.

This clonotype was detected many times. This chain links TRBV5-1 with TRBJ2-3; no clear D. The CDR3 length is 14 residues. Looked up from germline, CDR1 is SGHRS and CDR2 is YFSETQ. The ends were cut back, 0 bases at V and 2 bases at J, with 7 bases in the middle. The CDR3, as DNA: TGCGCCAGCAGCTTGGATAGTCTCACAGATACGCAGTATTTT. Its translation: CASSLDSLTDTQYF.

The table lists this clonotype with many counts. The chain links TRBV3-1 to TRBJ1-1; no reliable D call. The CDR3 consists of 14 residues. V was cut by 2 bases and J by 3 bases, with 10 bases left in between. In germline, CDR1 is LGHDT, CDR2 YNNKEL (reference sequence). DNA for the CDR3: TGTGCCAGCAGCCAATCAGATTGGTACACTGAAGCTTTCTTT. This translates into CASSQSDWYTEAFF. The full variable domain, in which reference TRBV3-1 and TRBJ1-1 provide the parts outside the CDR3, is DTAVSQTPKYLVTQMGNDKSIKCEQNLGHDTMYWYKQDSKKFLKIMFSYNNKELIINETVPNRFSPKSPDKAHLNLHINSLELGDSAVYFCASSQSDWYTEAFFGQGTRLTVV.

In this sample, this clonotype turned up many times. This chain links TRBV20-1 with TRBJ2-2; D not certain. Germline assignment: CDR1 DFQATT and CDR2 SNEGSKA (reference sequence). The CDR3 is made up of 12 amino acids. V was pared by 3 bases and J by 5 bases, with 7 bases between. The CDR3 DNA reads TGCAGTGCTAGTCCGGTAACCGGGGAGCTGTTTTTT. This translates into CSASPVTGELFF.

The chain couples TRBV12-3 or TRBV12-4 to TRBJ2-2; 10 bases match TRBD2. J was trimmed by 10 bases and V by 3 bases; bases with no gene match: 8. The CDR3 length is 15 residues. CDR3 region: CASSFGLAGGMELFF. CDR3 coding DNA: TGTGCCAGCAGTTTCGGTTTAGCGGGGGGTATGGAGCTGTTTTTT.

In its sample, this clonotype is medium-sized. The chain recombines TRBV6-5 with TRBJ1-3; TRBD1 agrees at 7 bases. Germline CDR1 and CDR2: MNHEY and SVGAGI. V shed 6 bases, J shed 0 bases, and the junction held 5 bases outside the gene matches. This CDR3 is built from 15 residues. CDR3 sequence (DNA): TGTGCCAGCAGGCGGGACAGTAACTCTGGAAACACCATATATTTT. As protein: CASRRDSNSGNTIYF.

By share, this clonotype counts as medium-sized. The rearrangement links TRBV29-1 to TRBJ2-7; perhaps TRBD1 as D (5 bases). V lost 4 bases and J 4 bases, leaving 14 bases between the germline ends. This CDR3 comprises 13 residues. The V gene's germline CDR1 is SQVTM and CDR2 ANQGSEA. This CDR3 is CSVGSGILYEQYF. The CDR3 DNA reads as TGCAGCGTTGGGTCAGGGATTCTATACGAGCAGTACTTC.

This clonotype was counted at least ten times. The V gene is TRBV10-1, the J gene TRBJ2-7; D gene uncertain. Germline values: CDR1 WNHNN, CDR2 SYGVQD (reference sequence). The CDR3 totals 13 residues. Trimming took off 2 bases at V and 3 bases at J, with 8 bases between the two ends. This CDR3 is CASSEGPVYEQYF. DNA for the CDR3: TGCGCCAGCAGTGAGGGGCCGGTCTACGAGCAGTACTTC.

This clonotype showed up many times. The chain's CDR3 is CASRPGLAGGQSVHTQYF. For the CDR3, the DNA is TGTGCCAGCAGACCGGGACTAGCGGGGGGGCAGTCAGTACATACGCAGTATTTT. The rearrangement joins TRBV6-5 to TRBJ2-3; TRBD2 agrees at 16 bases. Per the germline V gene, CDR1 is MNHEY and CDR2 is SVGAGI. The CDR3 extends over 18 amino acids. The V segment lost 6 bases and the J segment 7 bases; nucleotides outside the gene matches: 13.

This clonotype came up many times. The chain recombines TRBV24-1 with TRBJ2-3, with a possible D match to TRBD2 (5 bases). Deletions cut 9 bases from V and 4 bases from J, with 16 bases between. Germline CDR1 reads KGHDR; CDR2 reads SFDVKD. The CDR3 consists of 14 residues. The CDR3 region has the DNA TGTGCCACCTCCGGCCCACCCGGGGCAGATACGCAGTATTTT. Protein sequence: CATSGPPGADTQYF.

Here the CDR3 DNA reads TGTGCCAGCAGCAAACAGGGAGCCAAAAACATTCAGTACTTC. The encoded protein is CASSKQGAKNIQYF. This chain links TRBV13 with TRBJ2-4; the D gene is possibly TRBD1 (6 bases). This CDR3 has 14 amino acids. V was trimmed by 5 bases and J by 0 bases, leaving 8 bases between them. Germline V gene sequence: CDR1 PRHDT, CDR2 FYEKMQ (reference sequence).

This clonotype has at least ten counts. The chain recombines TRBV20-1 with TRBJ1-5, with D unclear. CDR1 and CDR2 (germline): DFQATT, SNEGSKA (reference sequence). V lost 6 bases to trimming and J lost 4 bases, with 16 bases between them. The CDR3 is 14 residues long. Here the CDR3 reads CSALSPGWNQPQHF. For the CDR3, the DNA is TGCAGTGCCCTTTCTCCGGGGTGGAATCAGCCCCAGCATTTT.

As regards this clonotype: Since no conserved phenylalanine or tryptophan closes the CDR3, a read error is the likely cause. As DNA, the CDR3 is TGCGCTAGCAGGGACGAGAACTACGAGCAGTACTCC. Amino acid sequence: CASRDENYEQYS. J is TRBJ2-7 and V is TRBV5-1, with D possibly called TRBD1 or TRBD2 (5 bases each). The CDR3 has 12 residues. Germline V gene lookup returns CDR1 SGHRS and CDR2 YFSETQ.

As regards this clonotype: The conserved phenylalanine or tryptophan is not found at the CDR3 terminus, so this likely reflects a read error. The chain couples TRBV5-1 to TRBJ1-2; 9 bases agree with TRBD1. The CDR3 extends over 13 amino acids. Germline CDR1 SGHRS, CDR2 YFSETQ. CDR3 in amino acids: CASRLGTGFGYTL. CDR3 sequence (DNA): TGCGCCAGCAGGTTGGGGACAGGGTTTGGCTACACCTTA.

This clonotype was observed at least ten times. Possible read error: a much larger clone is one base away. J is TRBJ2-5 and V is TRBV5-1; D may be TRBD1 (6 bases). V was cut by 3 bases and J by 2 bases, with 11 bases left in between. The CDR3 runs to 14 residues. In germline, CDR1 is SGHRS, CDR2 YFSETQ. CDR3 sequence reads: CASSSNRAQETQYF. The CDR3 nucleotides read TGCGCCAGCAGCTCTAACAGGGCGCAAGAGACCCAGTACTTC.

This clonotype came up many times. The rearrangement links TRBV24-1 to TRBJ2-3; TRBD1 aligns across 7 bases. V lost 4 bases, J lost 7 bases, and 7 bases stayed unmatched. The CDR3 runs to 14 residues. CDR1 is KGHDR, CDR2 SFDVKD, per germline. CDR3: CATSDTDRAYTQYF. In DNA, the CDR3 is TGTGCCACCAGTGACACAGACAGGGCATATACGCAGTATTTT.

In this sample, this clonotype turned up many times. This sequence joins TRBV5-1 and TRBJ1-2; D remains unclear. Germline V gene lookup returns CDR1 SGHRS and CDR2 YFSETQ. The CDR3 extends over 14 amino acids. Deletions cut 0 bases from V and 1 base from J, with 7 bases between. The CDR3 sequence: CASSLGTLNYGYTF. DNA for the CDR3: TGCGCCAGCAGCTTGGGGACTCTTAACTATGGCTACACCTTC.